The 12 T cell receptor beta chains below come from one sample, sequenced in a study of PD-1 blockade in mismatch repair-deficient tumors. Measured with immunoSEQ multiplex PCR; TCRdb has only the in-frame clones, and not every one. The data contain some 120,000 clones, 86% of them singletons. The sample consisted of peripheral blood, taken 44 weeks after starting pembrolizumab. These receptor sequences come from an adult with mismatch repair-deficient cancer.

Only one count was recorded for this clone. The rearrangement uses TRBV4-1 and TRBJ2-7; D is possibly TRBD1 or TRBD2 (5 bases each). This CDR3 region has 14 residues. V was pared by 1 base and J by 1 base, with 8 bases between. CDR1 MGHRA and CDR2 YSYEKL come from the germline V gene. The CDR3 region has the DNA TGCGCCAGCAGCCAAGGTGGGGGATCCTACGAGCAGTACTTC. Its translation is CASSQGGGSYEQYF.

The chain uses TRBV5-8 and TRBJ2-1; 8 bases fit TRBD2. Germline V lookup: CDR1 SGHTS, CDR2 YDEGEE. The V and J ends lost 4 bases and 4 bases, in that order; junction bases with no gene match: 7. The CDR3 is 15 residues long. CDR3 in DNA: TGTGCCAGCAGCCCCCGGGAGGGGGGGTACAATGAGCAGTTCTTC. This encodes CASSPREGGYNEQFF.

The CDR3 region has the DNA TGCGCCAGCAGCAAGTGGACAGCCGCCAACACTGAAGCTTTCTTT. Translating it yields CASSKWTAANTEAFF. V gene TRBV5-1 combines with J gene TRBJ1-1; tentative D call: TRBD1 (6 bases). Germline V gene sequence: CDR1 SGHRS, CDR2 YFSETQ. The CDR3 sequence is 15 residues long. Trimming took off 4 bases at V and 2 bases at J, with 15 bases between the two ends.

In this sample, this clone turned up once. The rearrangement joins TRBV5-1 to TRBJ2-2; D remains ambiguous. Germline V gene sequence: CDR1 SGHRS, CDR2 YFSETQ. The CDR3 spans 15 residues. Trimming shortened V by 4 bases and J by 0 bases, and 10 bases separated the two germline ends. CDR3 nucleotide sequence: TGCGCCAGCAGCACCGGGCCATCGAACACCGGGGAGCTGTTTTTT. Translated: CASSTGPSNTGELFF.

This clone was observed a single time. The chain carries TRBV10-2 and TRBJ1-5, with D maybe TRBD1 (6 bases). The germline CDR1 and CDR2 sequences are WSHSY and SAAADI. Trimming took 3 bases from V and 0 from J, leaving 18 bases between them. The CDR3 extends over 18 amino acids. CDR3 coding DNA: TGCGCCAGCAGTGAAGAGGCAGGGGTTTGGAATAGCAATCAGCCCCAGCATTTT. It encodes CASSEEAGVWNSNQPQHF.

V is TRBV9 and J is TRBJ1-1; 8 bases are shared with TRBD1. CDR3 size: 15 residues. Germline CDR1 reads SGDLS; CDR2 reads YYNGEE. Losses at the gene ends were 4 bases for V and 5 bases for J; bases not matched to a gene: 10. The CDR3 loop reads CASSRGGQGRTEAFF. Here the CDR3 DNA reads TGTGCCAGCAGCCGCGGCGGACAGGGTCGGACTGAAGCTTTCTTT.

The chain joins TRBV5-1 to TRBJ2-1; 10 positions match TRBD2. After removal of 4 bases from V and 7 bases from J, the junction contained 11 bases not matched to a gene. In germline, CDR1 is SGHRS, CDR2 YFSETQ. This CDR3 region has 16 residues. CDR3 nucleotide sequence: TGCGCCAGCAGCAAGGGGGCTAGCGGGAGTCTGAATGAGCAGTTCTTC. Translated, it gives CASSKGASGSLNEQFF.

This chain uses TRBV28 with TRBJ2-5, with D possibly matching TRBD1 (6 bases). The CDR3 spans 13 residues. Germline assignment: CDR1 MDHEN and CDR2 SYDVKM. The ends were cut back, 6 bases at V and 7 bases at J, with 15 bases in the middle. Here the CDR3 DNA reads TGTGCCAGCAGGCTGACAGGCAGTGGGACCCAGTACTTC. It is translated as CASRLTGSGTQYF.

This clone was recorded only once. This chain connects TRBV13 to TRBJ2-5; D is possibly TRBD2 (6 bases). The V and J ends lost 2 bases and 5 bases respectively, with 15 bases between them. Looked up from germline, CDR1 is PRHDT and CDR2 is FYEKMQ (reference sequence). The CDR3 has 15 residues. CDR3 DNA: TGTGCCAGCAGCTTATCCGGGACGGAGGGGGAGACCCAGTACTTC. Translated: CASSLSGTEGETQYF.

The chain combines TRBV30 with TRBJ2-7, with TRBD1 as a possible D gene (5 bases). With 4 bases removed from V and 2 bases from J, the gap between germline ends came to 9 bases. This CDR3 contains 12 residues. Germline CDR1 and CDR2: GTSNPN and SVGIG (reference sequence). The CDR3 DNA reads as TGTGCCTGGACCAGGGATGCCTACGAGCAGTACTTC. This codes for CAWTRDAYEQYF. Full variable domain (rest looked up from reference TRBV30 and TRBJ2-7): SQTIHQWPATLVQPVGSPLSLECTVEGTSNPNLYWYRQAAGRGLQLLFYSVGIGQISSEVPQNLSASRPQDRQFILSSKKLLLSDSGFYLCAWTRDAYEQYFGPGTRLTVT.

The V and J genes are TRBV4-2 and TRBJ2-2; D might be TRBD2 (5 bases). CDR1 and CDR2 (germline): LGHNA, YNFKEQ. This CDR3 has 14 amino acids. V dropped 0 bases and J dropped 8 bases, with 10 bases sitting between them. The CDR3 nucleotides read TGTGCCAGCAGCCAAGAGGCCCGAGGGGGGGAGCTGTTTTTT. This sequence encodes CASSQEARGGELFF.

The CDR3 protein is CASSLVLARGEQYF. The CDR3 coding sequence is TGCGCCAGCAGCTTGGTGCTAGCTCGGGGCGAGCAGTACTTC. The rearrangement links TRBV5-1 to TRBJ2-7; D possibly corresponds to TRBD2 (5 bases). Germline-derived CDR1 and CDR2 are SGHRS and YFSETQ. With 0 bases removed from V and 6 bases from J, the gap between germline ends came to 13 bases. The CDR3 totals 14 residues.